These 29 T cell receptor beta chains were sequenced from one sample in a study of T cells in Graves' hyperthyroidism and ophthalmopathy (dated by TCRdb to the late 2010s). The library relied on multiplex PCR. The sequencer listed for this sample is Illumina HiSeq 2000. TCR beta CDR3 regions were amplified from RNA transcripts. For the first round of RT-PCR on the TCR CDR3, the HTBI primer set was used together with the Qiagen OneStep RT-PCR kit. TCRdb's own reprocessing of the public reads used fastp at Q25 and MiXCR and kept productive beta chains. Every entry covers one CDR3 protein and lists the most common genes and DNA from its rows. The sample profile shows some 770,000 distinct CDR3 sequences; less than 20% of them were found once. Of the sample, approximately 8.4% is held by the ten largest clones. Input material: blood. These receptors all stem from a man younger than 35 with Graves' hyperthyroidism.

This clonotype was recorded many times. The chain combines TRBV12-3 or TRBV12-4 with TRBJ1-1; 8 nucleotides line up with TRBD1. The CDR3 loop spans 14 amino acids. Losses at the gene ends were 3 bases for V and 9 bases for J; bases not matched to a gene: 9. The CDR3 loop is CASSLDRASSQAFF. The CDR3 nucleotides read TGTGCCAGCAGTTTGGACAGGGCGTCCTCGCAAGCTTTCTTT.

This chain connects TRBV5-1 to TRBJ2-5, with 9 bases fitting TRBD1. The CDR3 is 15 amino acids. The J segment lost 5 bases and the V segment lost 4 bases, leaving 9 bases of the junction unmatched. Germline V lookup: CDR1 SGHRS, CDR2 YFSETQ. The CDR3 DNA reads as TGCGCCAGCAGCAACCTACAGGGGGCAGGGGAGACCCAGTACTTC. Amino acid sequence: CASSNLQGAGETQYF.

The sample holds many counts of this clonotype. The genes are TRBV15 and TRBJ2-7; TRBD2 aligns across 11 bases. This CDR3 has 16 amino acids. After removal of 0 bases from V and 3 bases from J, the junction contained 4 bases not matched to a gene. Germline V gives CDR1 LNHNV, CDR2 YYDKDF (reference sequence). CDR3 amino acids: CATSREGGTSGYEQYF. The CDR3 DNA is TGTGCCACCAGCAGAGAAGGAGGGACTAGCGGCTACGAGCAGTACTTC.

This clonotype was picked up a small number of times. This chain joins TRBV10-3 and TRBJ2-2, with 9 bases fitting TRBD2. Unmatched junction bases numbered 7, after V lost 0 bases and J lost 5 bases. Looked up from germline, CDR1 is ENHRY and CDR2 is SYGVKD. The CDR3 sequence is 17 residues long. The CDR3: CAISESHPTSGTGELFF. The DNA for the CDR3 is TGTGCCATCAGTGAGTCTCATCCTACTAGCGGGACCGGGGAGCTGTTTTTT.

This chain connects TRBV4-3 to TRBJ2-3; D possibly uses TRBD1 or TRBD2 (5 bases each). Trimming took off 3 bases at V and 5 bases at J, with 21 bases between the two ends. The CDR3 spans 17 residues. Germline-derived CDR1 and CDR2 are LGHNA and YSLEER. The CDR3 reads CASSQTPNGAQGDTQYF. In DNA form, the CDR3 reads TGCGCCAGCAGCCAGACGCCAAACGGGGCGCAGGGAGATACGCAGTATTTT.

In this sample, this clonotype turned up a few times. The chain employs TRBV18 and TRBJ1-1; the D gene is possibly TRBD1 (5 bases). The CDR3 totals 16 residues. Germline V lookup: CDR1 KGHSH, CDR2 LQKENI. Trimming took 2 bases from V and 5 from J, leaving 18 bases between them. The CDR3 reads CASSPSVGTGVTEAFF. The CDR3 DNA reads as TGTGCCAGCTCACCATCAGTCGGAACGGGGGTTACTGAAGCTTTCTTT.

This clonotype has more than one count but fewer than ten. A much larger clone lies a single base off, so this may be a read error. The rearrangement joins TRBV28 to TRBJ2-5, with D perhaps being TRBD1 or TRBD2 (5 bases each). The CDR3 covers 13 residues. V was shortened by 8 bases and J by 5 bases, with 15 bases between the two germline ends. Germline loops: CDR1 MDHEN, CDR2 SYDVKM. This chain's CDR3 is CASAPWDDETQYF. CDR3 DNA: TGTGCCAGCGCCCCCTGGGACGATGAGACCCAGTACTTC.

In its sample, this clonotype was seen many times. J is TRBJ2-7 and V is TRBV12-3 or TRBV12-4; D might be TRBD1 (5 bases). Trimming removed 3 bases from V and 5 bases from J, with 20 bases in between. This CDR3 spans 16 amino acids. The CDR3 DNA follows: TGTGCCAGCAGTTTGGGTTCAGGGCTCAGTTTTCACGAGCAGTACTTC. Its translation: CASSLGSGLSFHEQYF.

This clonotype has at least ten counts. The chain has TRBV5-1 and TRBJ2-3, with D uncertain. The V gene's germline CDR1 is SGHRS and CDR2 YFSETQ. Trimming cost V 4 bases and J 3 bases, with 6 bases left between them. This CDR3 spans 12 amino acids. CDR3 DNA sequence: TGCGCCAGCAGCGTGGAAACAGATACGCAGTATTTT. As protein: CASSVETDTQYF.

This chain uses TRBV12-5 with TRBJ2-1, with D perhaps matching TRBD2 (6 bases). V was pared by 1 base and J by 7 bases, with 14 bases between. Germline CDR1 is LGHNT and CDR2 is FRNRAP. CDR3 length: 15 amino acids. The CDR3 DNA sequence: TGTGCTAGTGGTTTGGGACTAGGCCTACAGAATGAGCAGTTCTTC. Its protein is CASGLGLGLQNEQFF.

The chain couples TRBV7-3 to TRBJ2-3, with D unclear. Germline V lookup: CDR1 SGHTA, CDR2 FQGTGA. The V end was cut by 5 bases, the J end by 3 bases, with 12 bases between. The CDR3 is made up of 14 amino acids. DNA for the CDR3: TGTGCCAGCAGCCTTCGACCGGTAACAGATACGCAGTATTTT. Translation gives CASSLRPVTDTQYF.

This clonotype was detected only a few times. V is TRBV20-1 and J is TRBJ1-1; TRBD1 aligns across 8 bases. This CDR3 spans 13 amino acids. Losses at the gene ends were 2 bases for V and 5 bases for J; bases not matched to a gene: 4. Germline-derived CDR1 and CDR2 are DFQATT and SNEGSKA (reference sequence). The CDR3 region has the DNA TGCAGTGCTAGACAGGGGGCGGTAACTGAAGCTTTCTTT. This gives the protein CSARQGAVTEAFF.

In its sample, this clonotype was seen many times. The DNA of the CDR3 is TGTGCCAGCAGCTCCGGCGGGGGTGGGGGTTACTACGAGCAGTACTTC. It encodes CASSSGGGGGYYEQYF. The chain combines TRBV11-3 with TRBJ2-7; 7 bases are shared with TRBD2. Unmatched junction bases numbered 12, after V lost 4 bases and J lost 3 bases. Looked up from germline, CDR1 is SGHNT and CDR2 is YENEEA. The CDR3 spans 16 residues.

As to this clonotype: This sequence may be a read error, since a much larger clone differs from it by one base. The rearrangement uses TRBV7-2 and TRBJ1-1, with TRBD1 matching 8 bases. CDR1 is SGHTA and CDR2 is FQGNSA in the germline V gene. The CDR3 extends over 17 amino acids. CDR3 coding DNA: TGTGCCAGCAGCTTTGGCACACAGGGGGGTTGGAACACTGAAACTTTCTTT. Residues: CASSFGTQGGWNTETFF.

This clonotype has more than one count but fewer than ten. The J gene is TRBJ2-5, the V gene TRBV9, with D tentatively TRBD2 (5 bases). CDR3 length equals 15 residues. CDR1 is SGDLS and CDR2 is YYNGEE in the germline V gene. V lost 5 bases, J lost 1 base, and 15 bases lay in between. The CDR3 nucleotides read TGTGCCAGCAGTGTTGGGCGGACTCTCCAAGAGACCCAGTACTTC. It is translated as CASSVGRTLQETQYF.

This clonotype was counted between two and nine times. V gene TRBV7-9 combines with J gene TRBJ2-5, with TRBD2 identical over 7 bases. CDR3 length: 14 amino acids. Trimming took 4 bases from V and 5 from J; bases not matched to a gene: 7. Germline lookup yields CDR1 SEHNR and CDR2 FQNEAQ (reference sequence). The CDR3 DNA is TGTGCCAGCAGCTACGGACTAGGGATGGAGACCCAGTACTTC. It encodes CASSYGLGMETQYF.

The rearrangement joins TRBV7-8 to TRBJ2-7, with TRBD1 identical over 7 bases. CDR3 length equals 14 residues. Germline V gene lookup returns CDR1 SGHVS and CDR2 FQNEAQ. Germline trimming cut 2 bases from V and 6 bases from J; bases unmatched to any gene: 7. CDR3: CASSLLQGRTEQYF. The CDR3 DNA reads TGTGCCAGCAGCTTATTACAGGGGCGCACCGAGCAGTACTTC. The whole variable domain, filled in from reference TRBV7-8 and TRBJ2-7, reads GAGVSQSPRYKVAKRGQDVALRCDPISGHVSLFWYQQALGQGPEFLTYFQNEAQLDKSGLPSDRFFAERPEGSVSTLKIQRTQQEDSAVYLCASSLLQGRTEQYFGPGTRLTVT.

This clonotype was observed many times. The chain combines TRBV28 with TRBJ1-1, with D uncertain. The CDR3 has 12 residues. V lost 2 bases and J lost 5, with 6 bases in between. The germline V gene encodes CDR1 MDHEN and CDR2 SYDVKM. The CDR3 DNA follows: TGTGCCAGCAGTTTACGAGCAACTGAAGCTTTCTTT. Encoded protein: CASSLRATEAFF.

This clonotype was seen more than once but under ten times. DNA for the CDR3: TGTGCCAGCAGTTATAATTGGGGACCGGAATACGAGCAGTACTTC. Translated: CASSYNWGPEYEQYF. This chain uses TRBV6-9 with TRBJ2-7; D tentatively fits TRBD1 or TRBD2 (5 bases each). Between the trimmed V and J ends, which lost 2 bases and 4 bases, there was a span of 15 bases. Per the germline V gene, CDR1 is MNHGY and CDR2 is SVAAGI. This CDR3 region has 15 residues.

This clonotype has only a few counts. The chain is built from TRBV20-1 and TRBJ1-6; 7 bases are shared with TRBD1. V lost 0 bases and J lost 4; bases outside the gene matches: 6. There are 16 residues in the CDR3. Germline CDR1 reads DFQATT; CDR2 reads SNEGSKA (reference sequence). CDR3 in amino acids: CSARDFPGQYNSPLHF. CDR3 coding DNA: TGCAGTGCTAGAGATTTCCCGGGACAGTATAATTCACCCCTCCACTTT.

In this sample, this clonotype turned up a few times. The CDR3 here is CASSSRQGSYNEQFF. DNA of the CDR3: TGCGCCAGCAGCTCTAGGCAGGGCTCCTACAATGAGCAGTTCTTC. The chain is built from TRBV5-1 and TRBJ2-1, with D maybe TRBD1 (5 bases). CDR1 is SGHRS and CDR2 is YFSETQ in the germline V gene. The germline V and J ends were trimmed by 3 bases and 0 bases, with 10 bases remaining between them. There are 15 residues in the CDR3.

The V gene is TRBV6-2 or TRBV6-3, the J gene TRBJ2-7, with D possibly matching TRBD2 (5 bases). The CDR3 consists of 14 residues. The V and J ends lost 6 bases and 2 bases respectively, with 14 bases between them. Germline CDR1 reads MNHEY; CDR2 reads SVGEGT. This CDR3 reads CASRLPDLTYEQYF. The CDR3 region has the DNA TGTGCCAGCAGGTTACCGGACTTGACCTACGAGCAGTACTTC.

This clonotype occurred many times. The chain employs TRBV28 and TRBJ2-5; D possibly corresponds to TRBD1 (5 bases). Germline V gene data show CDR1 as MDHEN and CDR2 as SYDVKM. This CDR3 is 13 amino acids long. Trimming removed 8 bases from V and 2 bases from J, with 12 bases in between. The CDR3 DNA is TGTGCCAGCCGCTGGACACCGCAAGAGACCCAGTACTTC. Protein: CASRWTPQETQYF.

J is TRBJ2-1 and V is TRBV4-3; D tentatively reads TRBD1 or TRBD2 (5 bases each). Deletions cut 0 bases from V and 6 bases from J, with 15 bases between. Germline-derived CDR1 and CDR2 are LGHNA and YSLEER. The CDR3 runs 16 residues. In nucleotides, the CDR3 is TGCGCCAGCAGCCAAGAAAGGGGACCCTTCCTCAATGAGCAGTTCTTC. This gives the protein CASSQERGPFLNEQFF.

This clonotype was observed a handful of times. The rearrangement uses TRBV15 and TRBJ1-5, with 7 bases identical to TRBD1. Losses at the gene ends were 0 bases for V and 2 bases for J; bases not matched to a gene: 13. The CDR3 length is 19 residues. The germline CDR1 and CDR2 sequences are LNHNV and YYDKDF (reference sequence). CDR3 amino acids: CATSRDPGQQRFGNQPQHF. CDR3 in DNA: TGTGCCACCAGCAGAGATCCGGGACAGCAAAGGTTCGGCAATCAGCCCCAGCATTTT.

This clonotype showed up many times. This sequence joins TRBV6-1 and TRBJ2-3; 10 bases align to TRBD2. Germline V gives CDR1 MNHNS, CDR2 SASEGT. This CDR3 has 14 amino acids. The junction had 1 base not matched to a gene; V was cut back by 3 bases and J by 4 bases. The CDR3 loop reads CASSELAGADTQYF. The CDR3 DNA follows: TGTGCCAGCAGTGAGCTAGCGGGAGCAGATACGCAGTATTTT.

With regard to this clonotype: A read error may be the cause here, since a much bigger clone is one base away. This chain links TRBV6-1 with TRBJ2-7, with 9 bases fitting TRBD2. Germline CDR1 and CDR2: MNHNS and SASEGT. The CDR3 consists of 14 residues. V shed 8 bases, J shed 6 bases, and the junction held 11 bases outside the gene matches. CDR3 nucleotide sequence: TGTGCCAGCGGGAGTAGACTAGCGGCTGTCGAGCAGTACTTC. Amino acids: CASGSRLAAVEQYF.

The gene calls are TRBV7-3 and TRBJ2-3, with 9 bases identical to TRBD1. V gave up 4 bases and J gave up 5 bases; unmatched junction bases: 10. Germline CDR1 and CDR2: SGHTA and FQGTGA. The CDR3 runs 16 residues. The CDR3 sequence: CASSSLPGQGKDTQYF. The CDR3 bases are TGTGCCAGCAGCTCACTTCCGGGACAGGGTAAAGATACGCAGTATTTT. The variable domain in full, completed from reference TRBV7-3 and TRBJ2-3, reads GAGVSQTPSNKVTEKGKYVELRCDPISGHTALYWYRQSLGQGPEFLIYFQGTGAADDSGLPNDRFFAVRPEGSVSTLKIQRTERGDSAVYLCASSSLPGQGKDTQYFGPGTRLTVL.

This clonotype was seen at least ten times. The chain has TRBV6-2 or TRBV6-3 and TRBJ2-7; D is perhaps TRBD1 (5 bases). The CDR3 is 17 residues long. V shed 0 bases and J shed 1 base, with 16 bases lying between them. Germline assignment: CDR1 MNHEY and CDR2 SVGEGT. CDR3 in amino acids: CASSYSITGASSYEQYF. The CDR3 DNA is TGTGCCAGCAGTTACTCGATCACAGGAGCCTCGTCCTACGAGCAGTACTTC.